This T cell receptor (beta chain) was recorded in a study of blood T cell repertoires in COVID-19. Turning to the study itself: Whether acute or convalescent, the COVID-19 samples came from the United States, Italy and Spain.

The V gene's germline CDR1 is LGHDT and CDR2 YNNKEL (reference sequence). This CDR3 contains 13 residues. The germline V and J ends were trimmed by 1 base and 5 bases, with 6 bases remaining between them. In the authors' workflow: Reference gene primer amplification gave estimated nucleated cell counts. The table came from immunoSEQ multiplex PCR; TCRdb's copy has only in-frame clones and leaves some out. Clonal size and the V and J genes are those of that table, whereas D and trimming came from the DNA. The sample shows 40,000 to 45,000 clones, approximately 90% of them seen only once. Specimen: peripheral blood. The J gene is TRBJ1-3, the V gene TRBV3-1 (or the pseudogene TRBV3-2); the D gene is possibly TRBD1 (5 bases). The TCR sequence derives from a human donor in a cohort sampled during active COVID-19. The CDR3 loop reads CASSQGQRNTIYF. CDR3 sequence (DNA): TGTGCCAGCAGCCAAGGACAGCGAAACACCATATATTTT.